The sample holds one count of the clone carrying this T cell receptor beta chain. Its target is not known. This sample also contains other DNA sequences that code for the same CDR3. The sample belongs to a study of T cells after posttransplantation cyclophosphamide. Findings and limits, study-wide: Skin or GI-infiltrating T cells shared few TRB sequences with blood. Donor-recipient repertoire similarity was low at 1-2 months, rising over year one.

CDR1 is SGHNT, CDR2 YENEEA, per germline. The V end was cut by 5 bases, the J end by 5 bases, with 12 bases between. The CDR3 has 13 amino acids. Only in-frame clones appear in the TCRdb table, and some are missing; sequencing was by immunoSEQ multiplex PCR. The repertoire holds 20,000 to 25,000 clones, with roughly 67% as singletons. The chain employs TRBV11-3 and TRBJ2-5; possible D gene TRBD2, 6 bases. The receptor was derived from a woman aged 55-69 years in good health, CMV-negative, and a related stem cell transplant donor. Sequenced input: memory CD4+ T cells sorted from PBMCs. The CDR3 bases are TGTGCCAGCAGCCCAAATGGGGGGGAGACCCAGTACTTC. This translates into CASSPNGGETQYF.